A single sample gave rise to the 15 T cell receptor beta chains below, sequenced in a study of graft-versus-host responses after intestinal transplantation. Repertoires were generated with immunoSEQ multiplex PCR, while TCRdb's copy carries only in-frame clones and drops some. The data contain roughly 28,000 clones, 85% to 95% of them singletons. Sample: PBMCs, taken about 70 days after intestinal transplant. These receptors were taken from a human patient who received an intestinal transplant, so some T cells may come from the graft donor.

This rearrangement joins TRBV7-9 to TRBJ2-5; no clear D. The germline CDR1 and CDR2 sequences are SEHNR and FQNEAQ (reference sequence). The CDR3 has 15 residues. V lost 2 bases and J 2 bases, leaving 12 bases between the germline ends. CDR3: CASSLFGSRQETQYF. In nucleotides, the CDR3 is TGTGCCAGCAGCTTATTTGGGTCGAGACAAGAGACCCAGTACTTC.

This rearrangement joins TRBV6-1 to TRBJ2-7, with a weak D call TRBD2 (6 bases). The CDR3 contains 11 residues. The V gene lost 7 bases and the J gene lost 4 bases, with 8 bases spanning the gap. Germline CDR1 reads MNHNS; CDR2 reads SASEGT. The CDR3 loop reads CASISGYEQYF. The CDR3, as DNA: TGTGCCAGCATCAGCGGGTACGAGCAGTACTTC.

V gene TRBV7-9 combines with J gene TRBJ1-1; D gene unclear. The V gene lost 1 base and the J gene lost 1 base, with 7 bases spanning the gap. The CDR3 consists of 14 residues. The germline V gene encodes CDR1 SEHNR and CDR2 FQNEAQ (reference sequence). CDR3 in DNA: TGTGCCAGCAGCTTAGAGTGGGCGAACACTGAAGCTTTCTTT. Its protein is CASSLEWANTEAFF.

J is TRBJ1-2 and V is TRBV7-9; no definite D call. V was shortened by 4 bases and J by 2 bases, with 8 bases between the two germline ends. The CDR3 spans 13 residues. CDR1 and CDR2 from the germline V gene are SEHNR and FQNEAQ (reference sequence). The CDR3 DNA reads TGTGCCAGCAGCTCGCCGGTAAACTATGGCTACACCTTC. Its protein product is CASSSPVNYGYTF.

This rearrangement joins TRBV6-6 to TRBJ2-5; D gene uncertain. Trimming stripped 2 bases from V and 0 bases from J, with 13 bases between. The CDR3 is 16 amino acids. Germline V gene lookup returns CDR1 MNHNY and CDR2 SVGAGI (reference sequence). For the CDR3, the DNA is TGTGCCAGCAGTTACGGTATCGGGCCCAACCAAGAGACCCAGTACTTC. Translation gives CASSYGIGPNQETQYF.

This sequence joins TRBV18 and TRBJ2-7; no definite D call. Germline-derived CDR1 and CDR2 are KGHSH and LQKENI. The CDR3 has 19 residues. Trimming took off 2 bases at V and 0 bases at J, with 23 bases between the two ends. The CDR3 DNA follows: TGTGCCAGCTCACCAAGGACGACCCCGACCCACTTTTTCTCCTACGAGCAGTACTTC. As protein: CASSPRTTPTHFFSYEQYF.

The CDR3 loop is CASSLRGRQAYEQYF. For the CDR3, the DNA is TGTGCCAGCAGCTTAAGGGGGAGACAGGCCTACGAGCAGTACTTC. The chain joins TRBV7-2 to TRBJ2-7, with a tentative D call TRBD1 (6 bases). Germline CDR1 reads SGHTA; CDR2 reads FQGNSA. The CDR3 contains 15 residues. Trimming removed 2 bases at V and 2 bases at J, with 13 bases between.

The chain is built from TRBV6-5 and TRBJ2-1; D is undetermined. Germline values: CDR1 MNHEY, CDR2 SVGAGI. Trimming pared 2 bases from V and 0 bases from J, leaving 11 bases between. The CDR3 consists of 16 residues. CDR3: CASSYLYGSSYNEQFF. In DNA, the CDR3 is TGTGCCAGCAGTTACCTTTACGGCAGCTCCTACAATGAGCAGTTCTTC.

The gene calls are TRBV7-9 and TRBJ2-1, with 9 bases identical to TRBD2. The CDR3 has 16 residues. Germline trimming cut 0 bases from V and 3 bases from J; bases unmatched to any gene: 3. The V gene's germline CDR1 is SEHNR and CDR2 FQNEAQ (reference sequence). CDR3 DNA sequence: TGTGCCAGCAGCTTAGCGGTAGCGGGAGTCTACAATGAGCAGTTCTTC. This translates into CASSLAVAGVYNEQFF.

The chain uses TRBV4-1 and TRBJ2-7; 9 bases fit TRBD2. Looked up from germline, CDR1 is MGHRA and CDR2 is YSYEKL. V dropped 0 bases and J dropped 4; count of bases not matched to a gene: 4. This CDR3 spans 15 amino acids. For the CDR3, the DNA is TGCGCCAGCAGCCAAGAAGGTCTAGCGGGGTACGAGCAGTACTTC. Its translation: CASSQEGLAGYEQYF.

This clone was recorded only once. A junction end diverges from the germline sequence, so it may reflect a read error. The V call is TRBV9, the J call TRBJ2-7; 8 bases are a match to TRBD2. The CDR3 runs 16 residues. Germline-derived CDR1 and CDR2 are SGDLS and YYNGEE. The CDR3 bases are TGTGCCAGCAGCCCTATTAGGTCGGGGGGGCCAGACGAGCGGTACTTC. It codes for CASSPIRSGGPDERYF.

V usage is TRBV19 and J usage is TRBJ1-3; 7 positions match TRBD1. This CDR3 spans 14 amino acids. With V trimmed by 10 bases and J by 2 bases, 8 bases remained unmatched. The germline V gene has CDR1 LNHDA and CDR2 SQIVND (reference sequence). The CDR3 nucleotides are TGTGCCACAAGACAGGGAAGTGCTGGAAACACCATATATTTT. Its translation is CATRQGSAGNTIYF.

The chain links TRBV5-1 to TRBJ1-2, with no clear D. CDR1 is SGHRS and CDR2 is YFSETQ in the germline V gene. This CDR3 spans 16 amino acids. Trimming cost V 1 base and J 3 bases, with 16 bases left between them. The CDR3: CASSLTPAWIYYGYTF. The DNA for the CDR3 is TGCGCCAGCAGCTTGACCCCCGCCTGGATTTACTATGGCTACACCTTC.

This clone has just one count. Because the CDR3 is missing its conserved closing phenylalanine or tryptophan, this is likely a read error. The DNA is omitted, as the CDR3 cannot be located on it reliably, and the CDR3 follows TCRdb's listing. This chain connects TRBV7-6 to TRBJ2-3. Both ends counted, the CDR3 spans 13 residues. Looked up from germline, CDR1 is SGHVS and CDR2 is FNYEAQ. CDR3 sequence reads: CASSLGGSSPALL.

This clone was seen just once. The chain has TRBV4-1 and TRBJ1-2; D ambiguous. The CDR3 length is 16 residues. Germline V gene data show CDR1 as MGHRA and CDR2 as YSYEKL. The V and J ends lost 5 bases and 5 bases respectively, with 21 bases between them. This CDR3 reads CASSARPMGFLYGYTF. CDR3 DNA sequence: TGCGCCAGCAGCGCCCGGCCTATGGGTTTTTTGTATGGCTACACCTTC.